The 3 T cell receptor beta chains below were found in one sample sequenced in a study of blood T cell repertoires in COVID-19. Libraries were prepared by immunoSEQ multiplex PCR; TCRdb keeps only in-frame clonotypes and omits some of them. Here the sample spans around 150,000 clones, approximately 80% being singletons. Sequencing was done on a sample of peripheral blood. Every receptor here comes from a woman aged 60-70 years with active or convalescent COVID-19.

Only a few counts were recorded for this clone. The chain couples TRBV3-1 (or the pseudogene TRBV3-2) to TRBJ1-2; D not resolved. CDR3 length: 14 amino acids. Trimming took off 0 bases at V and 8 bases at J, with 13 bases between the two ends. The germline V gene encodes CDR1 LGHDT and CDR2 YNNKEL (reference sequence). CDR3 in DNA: TGTGCCAGCAGCCAAGAGTTTTCGCGGATCGGCTACACCTTC. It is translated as CASSQEFSRIGYTF.

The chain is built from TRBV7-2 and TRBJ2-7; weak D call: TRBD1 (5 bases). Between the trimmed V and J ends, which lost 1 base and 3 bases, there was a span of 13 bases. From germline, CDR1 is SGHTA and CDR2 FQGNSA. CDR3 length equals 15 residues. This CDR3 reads CASSLVVTEFYEQYF. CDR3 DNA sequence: TGTGCCAGCAGCTTAGTGGTGACAGAGTTCTACGAGCAGTACTTC.

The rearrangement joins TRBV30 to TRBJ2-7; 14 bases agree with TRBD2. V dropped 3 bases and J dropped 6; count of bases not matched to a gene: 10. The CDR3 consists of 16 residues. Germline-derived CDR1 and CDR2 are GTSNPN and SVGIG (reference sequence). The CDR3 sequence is CAWSEGLAGVVVEQYF. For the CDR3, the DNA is TGTGCCTGGAGCGAGGGACTAGCGGGAGTTGTAGTCGAGCAGTACTTC.